This entry lists 12 T cell receptor beta chains sequenced from one sample in a study of immune heterogeneity within non-small cell lung tumors (dated by TCRdb to 2016 to 2018). This sample was sequenced with a HiSeq X Ten. A multiplex PCR system amplified the TCR beta CDR3 region, with a first 10-cycle round using 32 V-gene forward and 13 J-gene reverse primers. Through fastp at Q25 and MiXCR, TCRdb rebuilt clones from the public reads, retaining in-frame beta chains. Each CDR3 protein appears once, grouped with its most common genes and DNA. This sample gives approximately 12,000 distinct CDR3 sequences in total; under 25% of them show up just once. The biggest ten clones account for around 4.6% of the sample. For the TCR template, genomic DNA was extracted from bulk tumor tissue, and roughly 580 ng of gDNA was amplified for each sample. During surgery, multiple biopsies were taken from each primary tumor, with sampling sites spaced as far apart as possible within the tumor mass. The study cohort was described as untreated, and the patients were newly diagnosed NSCLC cases having curative surgery.

Sequencing was performed on lung tumor tissue. These TCRs come from a man aged 55-75 years with non-small cell lung cancer.

The rearrangement uses TRBV24-1 and TRBJ2-5; D tentatively fits TRBD1 or TRBD2 (5 bases each). The CDR3 has 17 residues. Germline V gene data show CDR1 as KGHDR and CDR2 as SFDVKD. V lost 2 bases and J 7 bases, leaving 22 bases between the germline ends. CDR3 region: CATSDWQAGTSRGTQYF. The CDR3 nucleotides read TGTGCCACCAGTGATTGGCAAGCCGGGACCTCGAGGGGGACCCAGTACTTC.

At least ten counts were recorded for this clonotype. The chain links TRBV10-3 to TRBJ2-7; TRBD2 aligns across 8 bases. Unmatched junction bases numbered 3, after V lost 6 bases and J lost 5 bases. CDR3 size: 12 residues. Germline loops: CDR1 ENHRY, CDR2 SYGVKD. This CDR3 reads CAISGTRDEQYF. CDR3 DNA: TGTGCCATCAGCGGGACTAGGGACGAGCAGTACTTC.

A note on this clonotype: It may be a read error: a sequence one base away is much more abundant. The chain combines TRBV27 with TRBJ1-4; D uncertain. The germline V gene has CDR1 MNHEY and CDR2 SMNVEV (reference sequence). The CDR3 has 14 residues. CDR3 in amino acids: CAISSLDLNEKLFF. Written as DNA, the CDR3 is TGTGCCATCAGTTCACTGGACCTTAATGAAAAACTGTTTTTT. The full variable domain, with the rest looked up from reference TRBV27 and TRBJ1-4, is EAQVTQNPRYLITVTGKKLTVTCSQNMNHEYMSWYRQDPGLGLRQIYYSMNVEVTDKGDVPEGYKVSRKEKRNFPLILESPSPNQTSLYFCAISSLDLNEKLFFGSGTQLSVL.

In this sample, this clonotype turned up a few times. Compared with germline, one end of the junction differs, possibly owing to a read error. J is TRBJ1-2 and V is TRBV20-1; D is ambiguous. In germline, CDR1 is DFQATT, CDR2 SNEGSKA (reference sequence). CDR3 length equals 12 residues. The CDR3: CSASSGGQGEAF. The CDR3 region has the DNA TGCAGTGCTAGTAGTGGAGGCCAAGGCGAGGCCTTC.

This sequence joins TRBV12-3 or TRBV12-4 and TRBJ2-1; TRBD1 agrees at 7 bases. With 5 bases clipped from V and 8 bases from J, the junction kept 6 bases outside the gene matches. The CDR3 loop spans 13 amino acids. The CDR3 here is CASSEGARDEQFF. For the CDR3, the DNA is TGTGCCAGCAGTGAGGGGGCTAGGGATGAGCAGTTCTTC.

J is TRBJ2-7 and V is TRBV14; the D gene is possibly TRBD2 (6 bases). Germline V gene lookup returns CDR1 SGHDN and CDR2 FVKESK. Trimming left V 3 bases short and J 2 bases short, with 14 bases between. The CDR3 is 15 amino acids. This chain's CDR3 is CASSQTDGGTYEQYF. The CDR3 nucleotides read TGTGCCAGCAGCCAGACGGACGGGGGTACCTACGAGCAGTACTTC. Full variable domain (outside the CDR3, taken from reference TRBV14 and TRBJ2-7): EAGVTQFPSHSVIEKGQTVTLRCDPISGHDNLYWYRRVMGKEIKFLLHFVKESKQDESGMPNNRFLAERTGGTYSTLKVQPAELEDSGVYFCASSQTDGGTYEQYFGPGTRLTVT.

Comments on this clonotype: Sequence at one end of the junction differs from germline and may be a read error. The rearrangement links TRBV5-5 to TRBJ2-7; D is possibly TRBD1 or TRBD2 (6 bases each). Germline V gene sequence: CDR1 SGHKS, CDR2 YYEKEE (reference sequence). The CDR3 runs to 17 residues. The CDR3 is CAISPGGWRGDSYEQYF. The CDR3 DNA reads as TGTGCCATCAGCCCCGGAGGCTGGAGGGGGGACTCCTACGAGCAGTACTTC.

This clonotype has a handful of counts. The CDR3 spells CASSDRQGAAQPQHF. In nucleotides, the CDR3 is TGCGCCAGCAGCGACCGGCAGGGGGCAGCCCAGCCCCAGCATTTT. The chain carries TRBV10-2 and TRBJ1-5; 8 bases match TRBD1. V lost 6 bases and J lost 7; bases outside the gene matches: 11. Germline lookup yields CDR1 WSHSY and CDR2 SAAADI. The CDR3 is 15 amino acids.

The genes are TRBV14 and TRBJ2-5, with TRBD2 matching 14 bases. Germline V gives CDR1 SGHDN, CDR2 FVKESK. This CDR3 is 16 amino acids long. V gave up 4 bases and J gave up 4 bases; unmatched junction bases: 5. The CDR3 DNA sequence: TGTGCCAGCAGCCCGGGACTAGCGGGAGCGGGAGAGACCCAGTACTTC. Translating it yields CASSPGLAGAGETQYF.

This clonotype occurred a few times. The chain combines TRBV4-2 with TRBJ2-1, with D possibly TRBD2 on 6 matching bases. CDR3 size: 17 residues. Germline lookup yields CDR1 LGHNA and CDR2 YNFKEQ. Deletions cut 2 bases from V and 7 bases from J, with 21 bases between. The CDR3 loop is CASSQTRTGGTGNEQFF. The CDR3 DNA reads TGTGCCAGCAGCCAAACCCGGACGGGCGGGACGGGGAATGAGCAGTTCTTC.

With respect to this clonotype: A much bigger clone sits one base away, suggesting this may be a read error. The gene calls are TRBV10-3 and TRBJ1-2; TRBD1 might be the D (6 bases). CDR3 length: 13 residues. Trimming took off 5 bases at V and 8 bases at J, with 15 bases between the two ends. Germline V gene data show CDR1 as ENHRY and CDR2 as SYGVKD. Here the CDR3 reads CAISPDRIQGYTF. The CDR3 bases are TGTGCCATCAGTCCCGACAGGATCCAGGGCTACACCTTC.

This clonotype was seen more than once but under ten times. V gene TRBV11-2 combines with J gene TRBJ2-3; unclear D gene. The ends were cut back, 2 bases at V and 1 base at J, with 13 bases in the middle. The CDR3 has 16 residues. Germline lookup yields CDR1 SGHAT and CDR2 FQNNGV. CDR3 in amino acids: CASSLTASYGTDTQYF. The DNA for the CDR3 is TGTGCCAGCAGCTTAACGGCTAGTTATGGCACAGATACGCAGTATTTT.